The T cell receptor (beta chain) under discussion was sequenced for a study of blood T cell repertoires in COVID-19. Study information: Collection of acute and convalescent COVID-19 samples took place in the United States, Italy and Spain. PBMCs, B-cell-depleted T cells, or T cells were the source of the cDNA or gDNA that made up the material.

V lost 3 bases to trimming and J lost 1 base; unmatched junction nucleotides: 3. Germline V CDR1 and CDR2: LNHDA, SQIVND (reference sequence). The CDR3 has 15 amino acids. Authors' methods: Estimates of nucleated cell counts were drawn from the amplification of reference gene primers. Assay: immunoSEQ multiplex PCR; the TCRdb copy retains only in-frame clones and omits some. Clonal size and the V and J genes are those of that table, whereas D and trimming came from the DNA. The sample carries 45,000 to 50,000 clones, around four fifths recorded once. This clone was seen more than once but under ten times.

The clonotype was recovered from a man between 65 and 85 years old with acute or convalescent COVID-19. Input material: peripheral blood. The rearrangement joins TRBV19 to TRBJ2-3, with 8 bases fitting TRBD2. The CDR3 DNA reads TGTGCCAGTAGTATCTCGGGAGGGGGCACAGATACGCAGTATTTT. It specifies CASSISGGGTDTQYF.